The 18 T cell receptor beta chains in this list originate from one sample, sequenced in a study of spatial heterogeneity in lung cancer. One entry per CDR3 protein, called by TCRdb with MiXCR from the 5' RACE reads. The data hold 95,000 to 120,000 distinct CDR3 sequences, with 10% to 11% observed a single time. Time point described: blood at routine non-recurrence follow-up after resection. This sample comprised PBMCs, obtained at follow-up. The receptors were sampled from a female donor with early-stage non-small cell lung cancer.

The chain uses TRBV7-2 and TRBJ2-5; no firm D call. The CDR3 extends over 12 amino acids. Looked up from germline, CDR1 is SGHTA and CDR2 is FQGNSA. V gave up 4 bases and J gave up 5 bases, with 8 bases separating them. The CDR3: CASSSQAETQYF. Here the CDR3 DNA reads TGTGCCAGCAGCTCCCAGGCCGAGACCCAGTACTTC.

Ten or more counts support this clonotype. V gene TRBV27 combines with J gene TRBJ2-3; the D is unclear. Germline-derived CDR1 and CDR2 are MNHEY and SMNVEV (reference sequence). With 2 bases removed from V and 2 bases from J, the gap between germline ends came to 17 bases. This CDR3 has 17 residues. CDR3 in amino acids: CASSLTGRAAVTDTQYF. CDR3 coding DNA: TGTGCCAGCAGTTTAACGGGTAGGGCGGCAGTCACAGATACGCAGTATTTT.

This chain uses TRBV12-3 or TRBV12-4 with TRBJ1-5, with 7 bases that match TRBD1. Germline trimming cut 1 base from V and 1 base from J; bases unmatched to any gene: 7. This CDR3 has 17 residues. The CDR3 loop reads CASSLVAGTASNQPQHF. CDR3 sequence (DNA): TGTGCCAGCAGTTTAGTGGCCGGGACAGCGAGCAATCAGCCCCAGCATTTT.

In this sample, this clonotype turned up many times. The rearrangement uses TRBV10-3 and TRBJ1-5, with 7 positions matching TRBD1. The trim removed 6 bases at V and 3 bases at J, leaving 2 bases unmatched. This CDR3 is built from 13 residues. Germline V gene sequence: CDR1 ENHRY, CDR2 SYGVKD. The CDR3 loop is CAISGTDNQPQHF. For the CDR3, the DNA is TGTGCCATCAGCGGGACAGACAATCAGCCCCAGCATTTT.

This chain connects TRBV7-2 to TRBJ2-1; TRBD1 agrees at 8 bases. The germline CDR1 and CDR2 sequences are SGHTA and FQGNSA. The CDR3 covers 16 residues. With 5 bases clipped from V and 3 bases from J, the junction kept 9 bases outside the gene matches. DNA of the CDR3: TGTGCCAGCAGCCTGTCCGGGACAGGTAACTACAATGAGCAGTTCTTC. Its protein product is CASSLSGTGNYNEQFF.

This clonotype was found many times. The J gene is TRBJ1-2, the V gene TRBV7-8, with D perhaps matching TRBD1 (5 bases). V gave up 2 bases and J gave up 2 bases, with 15 bases separating them. The CDR3 covers 16 residues. Germline CDR1 is SGHVS and CDR2 is FQNEAQ. CDR3 loop: CASSLHGQGANYGYTF. DNA of the CDR3: TGTGCCAGCAGCTTACACGGGCAGGGAGCCAACTATGGCTACACCTTC.

In its sample, this clonotype was seen many times. The chain is built from TRBV12-3 or TRBV12-4 and TRBJ1-5, with TRBD1 as a possible D gene (5 bases). The CDR3 has 17 residues. V lost 2 bases and J lost 0, with 14 bases in between. In DNA, the CDR3 is TGTGCCAGCAGTTTACTAGGACAACCGTATAGCAATCAGCCCCAGCATTTT. Its protein product is CASSLLGQPYSNQPQHF.

A few counts support this clonotype. This chain links TRBV5-1 with TRBJ2-7; D gene unclear. V lost 1 base, J lost 3 bases, and 8 bases lay in between. Germline-derived CDR1 and CDR2 are SGHRS and YFSETQ. The CDR3 covers 13 residues. The CDR3 sequence: CASSLFSSYEQYF. CDR3 nucleotide sequence: TGCGCCAGCAGCTTGTTCAGCAGCTACGAGCAGTACTTC.

This clonotype occurred a few times. The chain couples TRBV11-2 to TRBJ2-3; no definite D call. Germline V gene data show CDR1 as SGHAT and CDR2 as FQNNGV. The CDR3 length is 14 residues. V was shortened by 1 base and J by 1 base, with 6 bases between the two germline ends. CDR3 in DNA: TGTGCCAGCAGCTTAGGTCTCCGCACAGATACGCAGTATTTT. Its protein is CASSLGLRTDTQYF. The full variable domain, with the rest looked up from reference TRBV11-2 and TRBJ2-3, is EAGVAQSPRYKIIEKRQSVAFWCNPISGHATLYWYQQILGQGPKLLIQFQNNGVVDDSQLPKDRFSAERLKGVDSTLKIQPAKLEDSAVYLCASSLGLRTDTQYFGPGTRLTVL.

The V and J genes are TRBV7-9 and TRBJ2-7; tentatively, D is TRBD2 (5 bases). The CDR3 has 13 amino acids. Germline lookup yields CDR1 SEHNR and CDR2 FQNEAQ (reference sequence). The V gene lost 3 bases and the J gene lost 5 bases, with 11 bases spanning the gap. CDR3 protein: CASSFGVWDEQYF. The CDR3, as DNA: TGTGCCAGCAGCTTCGGGGTTTGGGACGAGCAGTACTTC.

This chain links TRBV7-8 with TRBJ1-1; D gene uncertain. This CDR3 region has 16 residues. Germline lookup yields CDR1 SGHVS and CDR2 FQNEAQ. V shed 2 bases and J shed 1 base, with 14 bases lying between them. The CDR3: CASSLRMWAGNTEAFF. For the CDR3, the DNA is TGTGCCAGCAGCTTAAGAATGTGGGCGGGGAACACTGAAGCTTTCTTT.

This chain joins TRBV18 and TRBJ1-2, with 7 nucleotides matching TRBD1. The CDR3 totals 14 residues. The ends lost 4 bases at V and 2 bases at J; junction bases unmatched: 4. CDR1 and CDR2 from the germline V gene are KGHSH and LQKENI. CDR3 nucleotides: TGTGCCAGCTCACTACCGACAGGGAACTATGGCTACACCTTC. Protein sequence: CASSLPTGNYGYTF.

This sequence joins TRBV29-1 and TRBJ1-1, with D possibly TRBD1 on 5 matching bases. The V and J ends lost 8 bases and 2 bases respectively, with 12 bases between them. Germline V CDR1 and CDR2: SQVTM, ANQGSEA. The CDR3 extends over 12 amino acids. DNA for the CDR3: TGCAGCTCTATCGGGGGTAACACTGAAGCTTTCTTT. Its protein product is CSSIGGNTEAFF.

The chain is built from TRBV20-1 and TRBJ2-1; 12 bases match TRBD2. From germline, CDR1 is DFQATT and CDR2 SNEGSKA (reference sequence). The CDR3 loop spans 17 amino acids. V shed 2 bases, J shed 7 bases, and the junction held 12 bases outside the gene matches. CDR3 protein: CSARQRLAGGPRNEQFF. The DNA of the CDR3 is TGCAGTGCTAGACAACGTCTAGCGGGAGGGCCGCGGAATGAGCAGTTCTTC.

This clonotype was picked up a small number of times. CDR3 region: CSGRWNEQFF. The CDR3 coding sequence is TGCAGCGGACGATGGAATGAGCAGTTCTTC. J is TRBJ2-1 and V is TRBV29-1; no definite D call. This CDR3 contains 10 residues. Between the trimmed V and J ends, which lost 7 bases and 7 bases, there was a span of 8 bases. The germline gives CDR1 SQVTM, CDR2 ANQGSEA.

This clonotype was recorded a few times. The chain links TRBV28 to TRBJ2-2; 9 nucleotides align to TRBD2. CDR1 is MDHEN and CDR2 is SYDVKM in the germline V gene. V trimming: 6 bases; J trimming: 3 bases; junction bases outside the gene matches: 5. The CDR3 spans 15 residues. Written as DNA, the CDR3 is TGTGCCAGCAGCTTAGCGGGAGTTGACACCGGGGAGCTGTTTTTT. Amino acids: CASSLAGVDTGELFF.

This clonotype was seen a handful of times. The chain joins TRBV29-1 to TRBJ1-5; TRBD1 might be the D (5 bases). Germline CDR1 and CDR2: SQVTM and ANQGSEA. This CDR3 comprises 14 residues. The V and J ends lost 6 bases and 4 bases respectively, with 16 bases between them. CDR3 sequence reads: CSVASGFGNQPQHF. DNA for the CDR3: TGCAGCGTGGCATCAGGGTTCGGTAATCAGCCCCAGCATTTT. The full variable domain, rest sourced from reference TRBV29-1 and TRBJ1-5, is SAVISQKPSRDICQRGTSLTIQCQVDSQVTMMFWYRQQPGQSLTLIATANQGSEATYESGFVIDKFPISRPNLTFSTLTVSNMSPEDSSIYLCSVASGFGNQPQHFGDGTRLSIL.

This clonotype was detected a few times. The chain has TRBV3-1 and TRBJ1-5, with D tentatively TRBD1 (5 bases). In germline, CDR1 is LGHDT, CDR2 YNNKEL (reference sequence). CDR3 length: 15 amino acids. The V end lost 0 bases, the J end lost 6 bases, and 12 bases lay between the germline ends. The CDR3 DNA is TGTGCCAGCAGCCAAGATCAGGGATCGGGTCAGCCCCAGCATTTT. Protein product: CASSQDQGSGQPQHF.